The 30 T cell receptor beta chains listed next were all sequenced from one sample in a study of T cells after yellow fever vaccination. A single record per CDR3 protein comes from TCRdb applying MiXCR to the 5' RACE reads. The table has about 630,000 distinct CDR3 sequences, 10% to 15% seen once; the top ten hold 15%. Sequences were derived from PBMCs, sampled on the day of the yellow fever booster vaccination. Source of these receptors: a man under 40 who received the YFV17D yellow fever vaccine.

This clonotype was seen only a few times. The V and J genes are TRBV4-3 and TRBJ2-5; unclear D gene. CDR1 and CDR2 (germline): LGHNA, YSLEER. This CDR3 has 13 amino acids. The V and J ends lost 2 bases and 3 bases respectively, with 7 bases between them. Here the CDR3 reads CASSQFEKETQYF. The DNA for the CDR3 is TGCGCCAGCAGCCAATTCGAGAAAGAGACCCAGTACTTC.

The rearrangement joins TRBV29-1 to TRBJ2-3, with 10 nucleotides matching TRBD2. The CDR3 has 12 amino acids. J lost 6 bases, V lost 4 bases, and 1 base had no gene match. Germline-derived CDR1 and CDR2 are SQVTM and ANQGSEA. Here the CDR3 reads CSVAAGGDTQYF. The CDR3 DNA sequence: TGCAGCGTTGCAGCGGGAGGGGATACGCAGTATTTT.

In this sample, this clonotype turned up a few times. The chain has TRBV10-3 and TRBJ2-1; D may match TRBD1 or TRBD2 (5 bases each). CDR1 is ENHRY and CDR2 is SYGVKD in the germline V gene. Trimming shortened V by 6 bases and J by 4 bases, and 16 bases separated the two germline ends. The CDR3 is 15 amino acids. The CDR3 spells CAIRGVGVKYNEQFF. The DNA of the CDR3 is TGTGCCATCAGGGGGGTAGGGGTGAAGTACAATGAGCAGTTCTTC.

The chain has TRBV6-5 and TRBJ2-2, with D possibly being TRBD1 (6 bases). The CDR3 extends over 16 amino acids. CDR1 is MNHEY, CDR2 SVGAGI, per germline. Trimming pared 0 bases from V and 4 bases from J, leaving 12 bases between. The CDR3 loop reads CASSYSHGTPTGELFF. The CDR3 region has the DNA TGTGCCAGCAGTTACTCACACGGGACACCCACCGGGGAGCTGTTTTTT.

DNA for the CDR3: TGCAGTGCTAGACCGCGTTGGGAAACAAGATTACTAGATACGCAGTATTTT. This sequence encodes CSARPRWETRLLDTQYF. The chain couples TRBV20-1 to TRBJ2-3; D is uncertain. The germline V gene encodes CDR1 DFQATT and CDR2 SNEGSKA (reference sequence). The length of the CDR3 is 17 residues. V gave up 2 bases and J gave up 5 bases, with 23 bases separating them.

The genes are TRBV5-1 and TRBJ2-3; D uncertain. The V gene lost 6 bases and the J gene lost 0 bases, with 8 bases spanning the gap. This CDR3 contains 13 residues. Germline V gene sequence: CDR1 SGHRS, CDR2 YFSETQ. CDR3 in amino acids: CASNVGSTDTQYF. The CDR3 region has the DNA TGCGCCAGCAACGTGGGGAGCACAGATACGCAGTATTTT.

This rearrangement joins TRBV7-9 to TRBJ2-1; D gene ambiguous. Between the trimmed V and J ends, which lost 8 bases and 10 bases, there was a span of 12 bases. Germline-derived CDR1 and CDR2 are SEHNR and FQNEAQ (reference sequence). This CDR3 region has 11 residues. CDR3 sequence: CASQALSEQFF. As DNA, the CDR3 is TGTGCCAGCCAAGCCCTGAGCGAGCAGTTCTTC.

This clonotype has just a few counts. This chain joins TRBV24-1 and TRBJ2-2; TRBD2 aligns across 8 bases. Germline CDR1 KGHDR, CDR2 SFDVKD. J lost 4 bases, V lost 5 bases, and 11 bases had no gene match. This CDR3 comprises 17 residues. The CDR3 coding sequence is TGTGCCACCAGTGCCGGAACTCTAGCGGGTCGCACCGGGGAGCTGTTTTTT. Translated, it gives CATSAGTLAGRTGELFF.

The chain employs TRBV19 and TRBJ2-7, with TRBD1 as a possible D gene (6 bases). This CDR3 comprises 16 residues. V lost 4 bases and J 5 bases, leaving 21 bases between the germline ends. Germline V gene lookup returns CDR1 LNHDA and CDR2 SQIVND (reference sequence). DNA for the CDR3: TGTGCCAGTAGTACCTCCAGGGGATCATTTGGGGACGAGCAGTACTTC. Its protein is CASSTSRGSFGDEQYF.

The chain links TRBV7-9 to TRBJ2-5; weak D call: TRBD2 (7 bases). This CDR3 has 16 residues. Germline V CDR1 and CDR2: SEHNR, FQNEAQ (reference sequence). V was shortened by 5 bases and J by 3 bases, with 19 bases between the two germline ends. CDR3 sequence (DNA): TGTGCCAGCAGCCAACAGGGAGGGGGGCTAAAAGAGACCCAGTACTTC. It is translated as CASSQQGGGLKETQYF.

In this sample, this clonotype turned up a few times. This chain uses TRBV20-1 with TRBJ2-4; 10 bases align to TRBD2. The CDR3 totals 17 residues. Germline-derived CDR1 and CDR2 are DFQATT and SNEGSKA (reference sequence). Unmatched junction bases numbered 12, after V lost 0 bases and J lost 7 bases. The CDR3 DNA reads as TGCAGTGCTAGAGATGAGTTCCTAGCGGGAGAAGGGAACATTCAGTACTTC. Its protein product is CSARDEFLAGEGNIQYF.

The rearrangement links TRBV18 to TRBJ2-1; D call uncertain. Germline lookup yields CDR1 KGHSH and CDR2 LQKENI. The CDR3 consists of 13 residues. V dropped 2 bases and J dropped 12 bases, with 14 bases sitting between them. The CDR3 protein is CASSPIETTGQFF. CDR3 sequence (DNA): TGTGCCAGCTCACCAATTGAGACGACCGGGCAGTTCTTC.

This chain connects TRBV20-1 to TRBJ2-5; no firm D call. Germline lookup yields CDR1 DFQATT and CDR2 SNEGSKA (reference sequence). V lost 1 base, J lost 7 bases, and 7 bases lay in between. This CDR3 spans 11 amino acids. CDR3 sequence (DNA): TGCAGTGCTAGAGCGGTGGGGACCCAGTACTTC. Translating it yields CSARAVGTQYF.

This clonotype was recorded at least ten times. The gene calls are TRBV14 and TRBJ2-4; no clear D. The ends were cut back, 1 base at V and 0 bases at J, with 4 bases in the middle. The length of the CDR3 is 14 residues. Germline loops: CDR1 SGHDN, CDR2 FVKESK. CDR3 bases: TGTGCCAGCAGCCAAGGCTTAGCCAAAAACATTCAGTACTTC. Translated: CASSQGLAKNIQYF.

This clonotype has more than one count but fewer than ten. This chain joins TRBV6-2 or TRBV6-3 and TRBJ1-2; possibly TRBD1 for D (5 bases). In germline, CDR1 is MNHEY, CDR2 SVGEGT. This CDR3 region has 14 residues. V lost 5 bases, J lost 3 bases, and 13 bases lay in between. CDR3 in amino acids: CASSTLGRYYGYTF. The CDR3, as DNA: TGTGCCAGCAGTACCCTGGGACGGTACTATGGCTACACCTTC.

J is TRBJ1-5 and V is TRBV20-1; tentatively, D is TRBD1 (5 bases). CDR1 is DFQATT, CDR2 SNEGSKA, per germline (reference sequence). V lost 5 bases and J 3 bases, leaving 20 bases between the germline ends. The CDR3 spans 16 residues. For the CDR3, the DNA is TGCAGTGCTTCCGGGGCTATCGGACGGAACAATCAGCCCCAGCATTTT. It codes for CSASGAIGRNNQPQHF.

The chain couples TRBV12-3 or TRBV12-4 to TRBJ2-1; D uncertain. The ends were cut back, 7 bases at V and 6 bases at J, with 16 bases in the middle. CDR3 length: 14 amino acids. The CDR3 DNA follows: TGTGCCAGCACCCCCACCAGCCCGCGCAATGAGCAGTTCTTC. This codes for CASTPTSPRNEQFF.

This clonotype was detected ten times or more. The chain recombines TRBV7-2 with TRBJ2-1, with unresolved D. This CDR3 comprises 13 residues. Germline CDR1 is SGHTA and CDR2 is FQGNSA. V was cut by 2 bases and J by 2 bases, with 4 bases left in between. In DNA form, the CDR3 reads TGTGCCAGCAGCTTAAGTACCTACAATGAGCAGTTCTTC. Its protein is CASSLSTYNEQFF.

The rearrangement uses TRBV2 and TRBJ1-3; D is ambiguous. The germline gives CDR1 SNHLY, CDR2 FYNNEI. V shed 8 bases and J shed 0 bases, with 14 bases lying between them. This CDR3 has 15 amino acids. CDR3 amino acids: CASGLGLNSGNTIYF. The CDR3 DNA sequence: TGTGCCAGCGGGTTGGGCCTAAACTCTGGAAACACCATATATTTT.

In DNA, the CDR3 is TGTGCCAGCAGCACTCGAAGGGACCGAGCCGGGCCCCAGCATTTT. Translation: CASSTRRDRAGPQHF. The chain recombines TRBV11-3 with TRBJ1-5, with a possible D match to TRBD1 (5 bases). In germline, CDR1 is SGHNT, CDR2 YENEEA. V lost 5 bases and J 9 bases, leaving 20 bases between the germline ends. The CDR3 length is 15 residues.

A few counts support this clonotype. The rearrangement uses TRBV11-2 and TRBJ2-1; TRBD2 agrees at 12 bases. V lost 3 bases and J lost 1; bases outside the gene matches: 13. This CDR3 is 20 amino acids long. Germline loops: CDR1 SGHAT, CDR2 FQNNGV. For the CDR3, the DNA is TGTGCCAGCAGCTTGGGTTATGGACTAGCGGGATCGATATCCTACAATGAGCAGTTCTTC. Translation gives CASSLGYGLAGSISYNEQFF.

The gene calls are TRBV27 and TRBJ2-7, with D unresolved. CDR3 size: 13 residues. Per germline, CDR1 MNHEY and CDR2 SMNVEV (reference sequence). Between the trimmed V and J ends, which lost 7 bases and 2 bases, there was a span of 12 bases. The CDR3 DNA sequence: TGTGCCAGCAAGGGCTTAGAAACCTACGAGCAGTACTTC. This translates into CASKGLETYEQYF.

This clonotype was seen a few times. This rearrangement joins TRBV7-3 to TRBJ2-3, with 10 positions matching TRBD2. Looked up from germline, CDR1 is SGHTA and CDR2 is FQGTGA. CDR3 length: 19 residues. Trimming at V came to 0 bases and at J to 2 bases, leaving 11 bases not matched to a gene. The CDR3 spells CASSLTASGRASFTDTQYF. The CDR3 DNA reads TGTGCCAGCAGCTTAACGGCTAGCGGGAGAGCTTCCTTCACAGATACGCAGTATTTT.

V usage is TRBV7-9 and J usage is TRBJ1-6; D ambiguous. Germline V gene sequence: CDR1 SEHNR, CDR2 FQNEAQ (reference sequence). V was trimmed by 6 bases and J by 7 bases, leaving 16 bases between them. The CDR3 is made up of 15 amino acids. CDR3 coding DNA: TGTGCCAGCAGACCCGAGGGTAACCAAAATTCACCCCTCCACTTT. Translated: CASRPEGNQNSPLHF.

A few counts support this clonotype. CDR3 region: CASSQNGRGRTDTQYF. The CDR3 coding sequence is TGTGCCAGCAGCCAGAACGGGAGGGGGAGGACAGATACGCAGTATTTT. This sequence joins TRBV11-2 and TRBJ2-3, with 8 bases fitting TRBD2. Germline trimming cut 5 bases from V and 3 bases from J; bases unmatched to any gene: 10. Germline V gene data show CDR1 as SGHAT and CDR2 as FQNNGV. CDR3 length: 16 residues.

The chain recombines TRBV5-1 with TRBJ2-1, with TRBD2 as a possible D gene (5 bases). Trimming left V 4 bases short and J 3 bases short, with 14 bases between. This CDR3 comprises 15 residues. The germline CDR1 and CDR2 sequences are SGHRS and YFSETQ. CDR3 sequence: CASSQLATGYNEQFF. The CDR3 bases are TGCGCCAGCAGCCAATTAGCGACCGGCTACAATGAGCAGTTCTTC.

A few counts support this clonotype. The CDR3 bases are TGCGCCAGCAGCCCACAGCCGCACCGGGAGACCCAGTACTTC. Residues: CASSPQPHRETQYF. The chain is built from TRBV4-3 and TRBJ2-5; no reliable D call. Trimming removed 4 bases from V and 5 bases from J, with 14 bases in between. The CDR3 contains 14 residues. Germline V CDR1 and CDR2: LGHNA, YSLEER.

This chain links TRBV7-8 with TRBJ1-1, with D perhaps matching TRBD1 (5 bases). Germline values: CDR1 SGHVS, CDR2 FQNEAQ. V lost 4 bases and J lost 0, with 15 bases in between. The CDR3 has 16 residues. Here the CDR3 reads CASSSHGGGLNTEAFF. DNA for the CDR3: TGTGCCAGCAGCTCCCACGGGGGGGGGTTGAACACTGAAGCTTTCTTT.

This clonotype was seen many times. This rearrangement joins TRBV12-3 or TRBV12-4 to TRBJ2-2, with TRBD1 as a possible D gene (6 bases). V shed 6 bases and J shed 1 base, with 9 bases lying between them. The CDR3 sequence is 14 residues long. The DNA for the CDR3 is TGTGCCAGCAGACAGGGTCTGAACACCGGGGAGCTGTTTTTT. Translated, it gives CASRQGLNTGELFF.

In this sample, this clonotype turned up a few times. The chain is built from TRBV10-1 and TRBJ1-4; a weak D match, TRBD1 (6 bases). Germline CDR1 and CDR2: WNHNN and SYGVQD (reference sequence). The CDR3 extends over 15 amino acids. Trimming stripped 4 bases from V and 4 bases from J, with 13 bases between. The CDR3 reads CASSAETGNNEKLFF. CDR3 DNA sequence: TGCGCCAGCAGTGCCGAGACAGGAAATAATGAAAAACTGTTTTTT.